This T cell receptor beta chain was captured by sequencing in a study of read filtering for tumor transcriptome and immune sequencing. At the level of the study: Per sample, TCR-region reads ranged about 4 to 11 million by IR-seq, roughly 85 to 1,400 by RNA-seq. Overall study results and limits: The sorted CD138-negative fraction was a mixed bone marrow immune population, not purified T cells. Single-read clonotypes: 80% to 90% of IR-seq clonotypes (around 3.5% of reads), around three quarters of RNA-seq clonotypes (roughly 45% of reads). Dropping single-read clonotypes raised IR-seq and RNA-seq shared-clonotype correlation.

CDR3 length: 14 amino acids. This clonotype was seen at least ten times. Its target is unknown. Molecular barcoded adaptors covering alpha/delta and beta/gamma chains were used on around 370 ng RNA. TCRdb re-derived calls from the reads in MiXCR, one entry per CDR3 protein. The table includes fewer than 75,000 distinct CDR3 sequences, 20% to 25% detected once. The sequencing sample was made of a population of CD138-negative cells sorted from bone marrow. V is TRBV21-1 and J is TRBJ2-1; the table gives TRBD2 as D, unverified against the DNA. TRBV21-1 is a pseudogene segment. This receptor was identified in a donor aged 40 or older with multiple myeloma. The CDR3 nucleotides are TGTGCCAGCTTACCGGGACTAGCGAACAATGAGCAGTTCTTC. Translated, it gives CASLPGLANNEQFF.